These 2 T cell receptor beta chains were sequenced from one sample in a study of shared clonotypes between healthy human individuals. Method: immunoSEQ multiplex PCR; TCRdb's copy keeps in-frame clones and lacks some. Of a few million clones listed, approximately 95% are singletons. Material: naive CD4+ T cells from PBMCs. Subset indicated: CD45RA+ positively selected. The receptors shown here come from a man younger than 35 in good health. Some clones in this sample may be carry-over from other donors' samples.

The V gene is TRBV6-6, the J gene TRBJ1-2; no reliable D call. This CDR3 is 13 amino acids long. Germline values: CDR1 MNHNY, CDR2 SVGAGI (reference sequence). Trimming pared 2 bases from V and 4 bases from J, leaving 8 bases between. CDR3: CASSYGVGYGYTF. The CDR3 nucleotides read TGTGCCAGCAGTTACGGCGTTGGCTATGGCTACACCTTC.

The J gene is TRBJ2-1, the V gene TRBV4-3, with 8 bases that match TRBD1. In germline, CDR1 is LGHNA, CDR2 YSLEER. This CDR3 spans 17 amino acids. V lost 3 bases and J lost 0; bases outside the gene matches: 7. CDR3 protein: CASSQRQGAGSYNEQFF. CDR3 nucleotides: TGCGCCAGCAGCCAGCGGCAGGGGGCCGGCTCCTACAATGAGCAGTTCTTC.